This T cell receptor beta chain was captured by sequencing in a study of cytomegalovirus exposure and HLA in healthy donors. Looking at the study overall: The use of the same platform for the roughly 130 validation repertoires and the 650 to 850 first-cohort repertoires was reported by a later analysis.

This clone was detected only once. Antigen unknown. Clones were read by immunoSEQ multiplex PCR, and TCRdb kept only the in-frame ones, dropping some. Counted here are around 300,000 clones, roughly 85% occurring once; the ten biggest clones make up 1%. General observations from the study: Rarity characterized most TCR sequences, yet some public TCRs appeared in many donors.

Source material: PBMCs. This TCR was sampled from a woman aged 18-30 years in good health and CMV-seronegative.

This CDR3 is CASSWRTSGGKQFF. The CDR3 nucleotides read TGTGCCAGCAGCTGGCGAACTAGCGGGGGTAAGCAGTTCTTC. The chain joins TRBV5-4 to TRBJ2-1; 11 nucleotides line up with TRBD2. Germline-derived CDR1 and CDR2 are SGHNT and YYREEE (reference sequence). J gave up 11 bases and V 3 bases, and 7 bases lay outside the gene matches. The CDR3 has 14 residues.